Shown below are 9 T cell receptor delta chains from a single sample sequenced in a study of gamma-delta T cells after stem cell transplantation. TCRdb reanalyzed the RT-PCR reads using CATT. In the table there are 15,000 to 17,000 delta-chain clones, less than 10% of which are singletons. What was sequenced was gamma-delta T cells. Receptors originate from a human donor. It is not recorded whose cells these are; they may come from a transplant donor.

This clone was detected a few times. A read error is likely here: a far larger clone is one base away. Additional DNA sequences in this sample encode the identical CDR3. The rearrangement links TRDV2 to TRDJ3; 8 bases are a match to TRDD3. CDR3 size: 20 residues. The germline gives CDR1 GEAIGNYY, CDR2 EKD. CDR3 nucleotides: TGTGCCTGTGACTGGATGGTGGGGGATTCAAGCTCCTGGGACACCCGACAGATGTTTTTT. It codes for CACDWMVGDSSSWDTRQMFF.

Turning to this clone: TCRdb shows a much larger clone's protein in place of this DNA's translation, and the two differ at residue 7, likely through a read error; the protein shown is translated from the DNA. Here the CDR3 reads CACDALMGSDTDKLIF. CDR3 DNA: TGTGCCTGTGACGCCCTTATGGGATCGGACACCGATAAACTCATCTTT. This rearrangement joins TRDV2 to TRDJ1; tentatively, D is TRDD3 (5 bases). This CDR3 has 16 amino acids. V was shortened by 3 bases and J by 0 bases, with 16 bases between the two germline ends. Germline CDR1 GEAIGNYY, CDR2 EKD.

This clone was recorded many times. TCRdb pairs this DNA with a much larger clone's protein that differs at residue 9, likely a read error; the protein shown was translated from the DNA. CDR3 protein: CACDTVTGVYNGTSYTDKLIF. DNA of the CDR3: TGTGCCTGTGACACCGTCACTGGGGTATACAACGGGACTTCGTACACCGATAAACTCATCTTT. V usage is TRDV2 and J usage is TRDJ1, with 7 bases lining up with TRDD3. Losses at the gene ends were 0 bases for V and 0 bases for J; bases not matched to a gene: 21. The CDR3 contains 21 residues. Germline CDR1 and CDR2: GEAIGNYY and EKD.

A remark on this clone: Germline is not matched at one junction end, which may reflect a read error. The chain has TRDV2 and TRDJ1; 7 bases are shared with TRDD3. Germline V gene sequence: CDR1 GEAIGNYY, CDR2 EKD. CDR3 size: 20 residues. In nucleotides, the CDR3 is TGTGCCTGTGACACCGTTGTCACTGGGGTATACGACGGTGTCACCGATACACTCATCTTT. The encoded protein is CACDTVVTGVYDGVTDTLIF.

This clone was seen a few times. Since a far larger clone is one base different, this is likely a read error. The same CDR3 arises from other DNA sequences in this sample as well. The chain uses TRDV2 and TRDJ1; 13 bases are shared with TRDD3. In germline, CDR1 is GEAIGNYY, CDR2 EKD. CDR3 length equals 18 residues. J gave up 1 base and V 4 bases, and 11 bases lay outside the gene matches. In DNA, the CDR3 is TGTGCCTGTGATTCATTACTGGGGGATACGCGTGTCACCGATAAACTCATCTTT. Its protein is CACDSLLGDTRVTDKLIF.

This clone was picked up a small number of times. TCRdb records a much larger clone's protein for this DNA, with a difference at residue 7 that likely arises from a read error; the protein given is the translation of the DNA. This chain connects TRDV1 to TRDJ1; a possible D gene is TRDD3 (8 bases). This CDR3 spans 19 amino acids. Trimming cost V 4 bases and J 4 bases, with 28 bases left between them. The germline CDR1 and CDR2 sequences are TSWWSYY and QGS. CDR3: CALGVPIPTYWGANDKLIF. The CDR3 bases are TGTGCTCTTGGGGTTCCGATTCCTACCTACTGGGGGGCGAACGATAAACTCATCTTT.

To note about this clone: It is likely a read error: a sequence one base away is far more abundant. This sample also contains other DNA sequences that code for the same CDR3. The chain recombines TRDV3 with TRDJ1; 7 nucleotides match TRDD3. Looked up from germline, CDR1 is TVYSNPD and CDR2 is GDNSRS (reference sequence). The CDR3 extends over 20 amino acids. CDR3 loop: CAFMHGEGVFGGLYTDKLIF. CDR3 nucleotide sequence: TGCGCCTTTATGCACGGAGAGGGGGTTTTTGGGGGACTTTACACCGATAAACTCATCTTT.

With respect to this clone: TCRdb's entry gives the protein of a much larger clone, which mismatches this DNA's translation at residue 8, likely from a read error; the protein reported here is translated from the DNA. The chain joins TRDV2 to TRDJ1, with D possibly matching TRDD3 (6 bases). The CDR3 is 18 residues long. V lost 0 bases and J lost 2, with 21 bases in between. Germline V gene data show CDR1 as GEAIGNYY and CDR2 as EKD. CDR3 DNA: TGTGCCTGTGACACCGTTGGGGATCCCCCCTATGGGACCGATAAACTCATCTTT. Its protein is CACDTVGDPPYGTDKLIF.

This clone has a handful of counts. It differs at one base from a far larger clone, so likely a read error. This CDR3 is also generated by other DNA sequences in the sample. The chain carries TRDV2 and TRDJ1, with 8 nucleotides matching TRDD3. This CDR3 is built from 21 residues. The germline gives CDR1 GEAIGNYY, CDR2 EKD. V was pared by 0 bases and J by 1 base, with 21 bases of the junction left unmatched. In DNA form, the CDR3 reads TGTGCCTGTGACACCGTGTCGCTGGGGGACACTTCTACTCAATCCACCGATAAACTCATCTTT. Protein: CACDTVSLGDTSTQSTDKLIF.